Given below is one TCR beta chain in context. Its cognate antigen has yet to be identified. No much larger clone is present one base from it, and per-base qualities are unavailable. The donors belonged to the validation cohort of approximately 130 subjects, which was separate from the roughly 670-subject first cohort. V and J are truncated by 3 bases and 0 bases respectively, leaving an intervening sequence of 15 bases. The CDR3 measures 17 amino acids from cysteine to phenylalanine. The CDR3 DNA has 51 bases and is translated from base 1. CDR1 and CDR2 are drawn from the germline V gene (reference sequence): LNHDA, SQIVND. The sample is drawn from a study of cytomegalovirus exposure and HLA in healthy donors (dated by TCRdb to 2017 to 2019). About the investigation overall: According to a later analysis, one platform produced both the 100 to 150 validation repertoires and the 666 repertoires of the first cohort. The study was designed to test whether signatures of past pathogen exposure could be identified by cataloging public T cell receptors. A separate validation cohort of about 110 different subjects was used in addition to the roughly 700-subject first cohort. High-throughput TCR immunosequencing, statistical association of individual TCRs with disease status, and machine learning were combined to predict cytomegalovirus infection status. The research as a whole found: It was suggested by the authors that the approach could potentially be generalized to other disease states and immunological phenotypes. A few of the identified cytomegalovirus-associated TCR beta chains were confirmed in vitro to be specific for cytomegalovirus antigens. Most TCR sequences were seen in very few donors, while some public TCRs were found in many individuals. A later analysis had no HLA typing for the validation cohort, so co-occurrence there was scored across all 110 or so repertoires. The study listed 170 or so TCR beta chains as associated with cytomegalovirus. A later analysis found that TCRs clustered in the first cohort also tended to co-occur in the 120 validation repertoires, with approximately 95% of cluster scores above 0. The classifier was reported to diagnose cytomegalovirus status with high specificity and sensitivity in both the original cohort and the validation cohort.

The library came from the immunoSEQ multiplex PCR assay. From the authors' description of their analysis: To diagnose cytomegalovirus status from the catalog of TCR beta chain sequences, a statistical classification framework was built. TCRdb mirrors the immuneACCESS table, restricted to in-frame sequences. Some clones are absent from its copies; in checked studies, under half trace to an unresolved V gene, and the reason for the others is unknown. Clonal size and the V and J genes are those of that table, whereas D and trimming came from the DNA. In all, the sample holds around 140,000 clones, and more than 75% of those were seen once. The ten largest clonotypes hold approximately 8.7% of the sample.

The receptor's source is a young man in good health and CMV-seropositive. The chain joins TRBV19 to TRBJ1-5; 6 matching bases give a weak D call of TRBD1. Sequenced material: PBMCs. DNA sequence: TGTGCCAGTAGTATGGACAGCCTGGGGTATAGCAATCAGCCCCAGCATTTT. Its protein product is CASSMDSLGYSNQPQHF.